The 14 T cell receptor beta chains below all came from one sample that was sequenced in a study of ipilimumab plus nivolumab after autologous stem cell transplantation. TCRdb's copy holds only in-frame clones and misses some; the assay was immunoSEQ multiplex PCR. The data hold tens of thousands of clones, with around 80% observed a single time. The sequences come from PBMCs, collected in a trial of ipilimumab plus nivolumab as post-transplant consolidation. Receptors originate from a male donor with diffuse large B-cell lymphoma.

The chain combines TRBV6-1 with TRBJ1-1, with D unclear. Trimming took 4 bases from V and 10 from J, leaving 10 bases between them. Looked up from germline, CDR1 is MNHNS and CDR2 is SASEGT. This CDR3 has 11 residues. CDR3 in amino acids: CASSGVFGAFF. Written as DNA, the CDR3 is TGTGCCAGCAGTGGGGTATTTGGAGCTTTCTTT.

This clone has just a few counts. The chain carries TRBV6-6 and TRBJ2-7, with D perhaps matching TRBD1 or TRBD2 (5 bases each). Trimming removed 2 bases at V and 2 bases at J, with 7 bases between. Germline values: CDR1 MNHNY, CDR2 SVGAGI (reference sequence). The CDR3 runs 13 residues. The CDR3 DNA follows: TGTGCCAGCAGTTACGGGGGTCCCTACGAGCAGTACTTC. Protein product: CASSYGGPYEQYF.

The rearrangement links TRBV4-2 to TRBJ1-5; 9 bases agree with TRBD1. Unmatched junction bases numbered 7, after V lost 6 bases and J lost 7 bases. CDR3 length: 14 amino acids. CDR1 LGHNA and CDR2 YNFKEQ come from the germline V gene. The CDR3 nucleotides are TGTGCCAGCAGTCCCGGGACAGGGCCCCAGCCCCAGCATTTT. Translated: CASSPGTGPQPQHF.

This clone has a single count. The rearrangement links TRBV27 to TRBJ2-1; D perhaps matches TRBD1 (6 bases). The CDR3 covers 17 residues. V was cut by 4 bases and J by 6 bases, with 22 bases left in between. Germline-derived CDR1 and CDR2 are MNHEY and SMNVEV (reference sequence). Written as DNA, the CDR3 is TGTGCCAGCAGTTCGATTATCGATTTCGACAGGACCAATGAGCAGTTCTTC. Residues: CASSSIIDFDRTNEQFF.

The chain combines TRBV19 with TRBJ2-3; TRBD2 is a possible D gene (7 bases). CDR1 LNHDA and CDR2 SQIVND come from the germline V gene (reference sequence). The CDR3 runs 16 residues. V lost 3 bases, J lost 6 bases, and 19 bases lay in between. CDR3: CASSIGGPRAGDTQYF. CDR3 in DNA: TGTGCCAGTAGTATCGGGGGGCCGAGGGCCGGTGATACGCAGTATTTT.

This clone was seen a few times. The CDR3: CASRPVGYYGYTF. The DNA for the CDR3 is TGTGCCAGCAGACCAGTAGGGTACTATGGCTACACCTTC. The chain carries TRBV6-5 and TRBJ1-2; no definite D call. Deletions cut 6 bases from V and 3 bases from J, with 11 bases between. The CDR3 covers 13 residues. CDR1 and CDR2 (germline): MNHEY, SVGAGI.

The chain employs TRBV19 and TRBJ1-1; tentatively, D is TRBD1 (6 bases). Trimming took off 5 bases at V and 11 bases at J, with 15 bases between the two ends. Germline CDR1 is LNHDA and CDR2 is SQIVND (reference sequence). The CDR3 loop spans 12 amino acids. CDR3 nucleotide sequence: TGTGCCAGTAGTCACCGGACAGAGGCTGCTTTCTTT. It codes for CASSHRTEAAFF.

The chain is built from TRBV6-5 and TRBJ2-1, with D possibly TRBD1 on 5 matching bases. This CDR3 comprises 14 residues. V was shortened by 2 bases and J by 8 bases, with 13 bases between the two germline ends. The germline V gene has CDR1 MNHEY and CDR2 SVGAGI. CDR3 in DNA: TGTGCCAGCAGTTACATCCAGGGAATATATGAGCAGTTCTTC. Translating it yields CASSYIQGIYEQFF.

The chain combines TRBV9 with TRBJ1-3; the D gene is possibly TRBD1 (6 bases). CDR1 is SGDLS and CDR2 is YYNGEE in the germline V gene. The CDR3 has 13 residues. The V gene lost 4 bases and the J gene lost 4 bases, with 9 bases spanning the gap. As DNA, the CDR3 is TGTGCCAGCAGCACAGGGTCCGGAAACACCATATATTTT. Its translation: CASSTGSGNTIYF.

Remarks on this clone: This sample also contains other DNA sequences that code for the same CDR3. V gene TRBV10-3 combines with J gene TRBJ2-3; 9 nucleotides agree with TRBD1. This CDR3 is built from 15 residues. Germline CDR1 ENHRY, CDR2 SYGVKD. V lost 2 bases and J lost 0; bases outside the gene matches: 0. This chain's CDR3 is CAISEGTGSTDTQYF. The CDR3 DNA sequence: TGTGCCATCAGTGAGGGGACAGGGAGCACAGATACGCAGTATTTT.

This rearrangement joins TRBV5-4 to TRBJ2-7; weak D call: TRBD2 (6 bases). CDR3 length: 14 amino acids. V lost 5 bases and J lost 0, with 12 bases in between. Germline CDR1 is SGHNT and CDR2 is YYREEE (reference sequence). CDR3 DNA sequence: TGTGCCAGCAGTCGCGGCGGGACCTCCTACGAGCAGTACTTC. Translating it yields CASSRGGTSYEQYF.

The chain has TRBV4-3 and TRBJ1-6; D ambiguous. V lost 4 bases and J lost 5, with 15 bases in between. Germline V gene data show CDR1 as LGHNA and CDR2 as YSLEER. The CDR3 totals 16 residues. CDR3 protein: CASSPHYTENNSPLHF. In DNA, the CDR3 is TGCGCCAGCAGCCCCCACTACACGGAAAATAATTCACCCCTCCACTTT.

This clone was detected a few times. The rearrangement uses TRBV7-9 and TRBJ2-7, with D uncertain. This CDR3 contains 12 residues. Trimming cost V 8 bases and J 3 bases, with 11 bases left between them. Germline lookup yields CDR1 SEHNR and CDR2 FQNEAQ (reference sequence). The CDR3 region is CASGSRDYEQYF. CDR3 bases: TGTGCCAGCGGTTCAAGAGACTACGAGCAGTACTTC.

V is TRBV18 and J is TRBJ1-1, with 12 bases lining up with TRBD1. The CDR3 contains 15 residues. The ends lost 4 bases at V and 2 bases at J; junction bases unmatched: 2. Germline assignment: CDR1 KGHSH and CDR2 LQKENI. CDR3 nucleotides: TGTGCCAGCTCACTTGGGACAGGGGGCAACACTGAAGCTTTCTTT. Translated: CASSLGTGGNTEAFF.